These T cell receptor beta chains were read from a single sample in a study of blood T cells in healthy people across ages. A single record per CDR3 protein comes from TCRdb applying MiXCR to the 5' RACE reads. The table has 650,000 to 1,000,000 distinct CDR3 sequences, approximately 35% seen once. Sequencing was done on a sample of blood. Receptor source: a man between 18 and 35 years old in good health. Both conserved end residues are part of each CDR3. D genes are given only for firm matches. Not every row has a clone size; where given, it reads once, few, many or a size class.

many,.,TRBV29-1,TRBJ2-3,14,CSVVGERWPDTQYF,TGCAGCGTTGTTGGGGAGCGGTGGCCAGATACGCAGTATTTT
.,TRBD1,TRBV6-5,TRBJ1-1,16,CASSSRQGARYTEAFF,TGTGCCAGCAGTTCCCGGCAGGGGGCACGGTATACTGAAGCTTTCTTT
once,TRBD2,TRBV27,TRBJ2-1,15,CASSLAGDSKVEQFF,TGTGCCAGCAGTTTAGCGGGAGACTCTAAGGTTGAGCAGTTCTTC
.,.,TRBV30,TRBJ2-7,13,CAWSEGSTYEQYF,TGTGCCTGGAGTGAGGGGTCCACCTACGAGCAGTACTTC
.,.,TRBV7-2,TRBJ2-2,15,CASSPTGQTTGELFF,TGTGCCAGCAGCCCTACTGGGCAGACCACCGGGGAGCTGTTTTTT
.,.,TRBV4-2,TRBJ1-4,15,CASSQDRRTVEKLFF,TGTGCCAGCAGCCAAGACCGCCGGACCGTCGAAAAACTGTTTTTT
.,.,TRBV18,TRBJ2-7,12,CASSPPINEQYF,TGTGCCAGCTCACCACCAATCAATGAGCAGTACTTC
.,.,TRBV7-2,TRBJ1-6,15,CASSLHRDYNSPLHF,TGTGCCAGCAGCTTACACAGGGACTATAATTCACCCCTCCACTTT
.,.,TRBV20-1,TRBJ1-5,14,CSAPKSGGNQPQHF,TGCAGTGCTCCCAAGTCAGGGGGCAATCAGCCCCAGCATTTT
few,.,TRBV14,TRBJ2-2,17,CASSQFRGGTQTGELFF,TGTGCCAGCAGCCAGTTCAGGGGCGGCACACAGACCGGGGAGCTGTTTTTT
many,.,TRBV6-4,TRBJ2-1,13,CASSEQAGDEQFF,TGTGCCAGCAGTGAACAGGCCGGGGATGAGCAGTTCTTC
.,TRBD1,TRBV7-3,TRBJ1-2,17,CASSFRARDSSPRGYTF,TGTGCCAGCAGCTTTAGGGCCCGGGACAGCTCTCCCCGCGGCTACACCTTC
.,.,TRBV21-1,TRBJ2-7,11,CASDGDYEQYF,TGTGCCAGCGACGGGGACTACGAGCAGTACTTC
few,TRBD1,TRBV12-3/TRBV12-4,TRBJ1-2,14,CASSLEGALYGYTF,TGTGCCAGCAGTTTAGAGGGGGCACTCTATGGCTACACCTTC
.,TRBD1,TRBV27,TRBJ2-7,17,CASSLSLYLDRAGEQYF,TGTGCCAGCAGTTTATCCCTTTATTTGGACAGGGCAGGGGAGCAGTACTTC
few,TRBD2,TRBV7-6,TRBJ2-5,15,CASSFSSGGVETQYF,TGTGCCAGCAGCTTTTCAAGCGGGGGGGTCGAGACCCAGTACTTC
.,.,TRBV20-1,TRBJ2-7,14,CSAKGQSSSYEQYF,TGCAGTGCTAAGGGGCAGTCGAGCTCCTACGAGCAGTACTTC
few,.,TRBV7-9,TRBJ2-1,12,CASTQDWNEQFF,TGTGCCAGCACCCAAGACTGGAATGAGCAGTTCTTC
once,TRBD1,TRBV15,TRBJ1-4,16,CATSGGSTGGNEKLFF,TGTGCCACCAGCGGAGGATCTACAGGGGGCAATGAAAAACTGTTTTTT
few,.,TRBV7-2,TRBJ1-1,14,CASSSQRGKKQAFF,TGTGCCAGCAGCTCCCAGCGGGGAAAGAAACAGGCTTTCTTT
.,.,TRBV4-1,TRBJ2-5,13,CASSQWRRETQYF,TGCGCCAGCAGCCAATGGAGAAGAGAGACCCAGTACTTC
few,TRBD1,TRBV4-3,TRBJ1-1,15,CASSPTGRGAPEAFF,TGCGCCAGCAGCCCCACGGGCAGGGGGGCACCTGAAGCTTTCTTT
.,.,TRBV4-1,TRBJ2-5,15,CASSQDQGRGETQYF,TGCGCCAGCAGCCAAGACCAGGGGAGAGGCGAGACCCAGTACTTC
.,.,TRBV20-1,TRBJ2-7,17,CSARVGSTGSFSYEQYF,TGCAGTGCTAGAGTCGGCTCGACAGGCTCCTTCTCCTACGAGCAGTACTTC
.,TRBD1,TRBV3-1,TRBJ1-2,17,CASSHHRFGRGQNGYTF,TGTGCCAGCAGCCATCATAGATTCGGCAGGGGGCAAAATGGCTACACCTTC
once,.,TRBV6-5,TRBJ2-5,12,CASRTFGETQYF,TGTGCCAGCAGAACCTTTGGGGAGACCCAGTACTTC
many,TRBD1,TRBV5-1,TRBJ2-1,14,CASSLTGGRDEQFF,TGCGCCAGCAGCTTAACAGGGGGTCGTGATGAGCAGTTCTTC
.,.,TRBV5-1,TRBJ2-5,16,CASSLDRTTGQETQYF,TGCGCCAGCAGCTTGGATAGGACAACTGGCCAAGAGACCCAGTACTTC
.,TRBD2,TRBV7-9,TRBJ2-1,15,CASSLGSGGAGEQFF,TGTGCCAGCAGCTTAGGTAGCGGGGGGGCCGGTGAGCAGTTCTTC
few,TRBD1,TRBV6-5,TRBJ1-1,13,CASSLTGGFEAFF,TGTGCCAGCAGTTTGACAGGGGGCTTTGAAGCTTTCTTT
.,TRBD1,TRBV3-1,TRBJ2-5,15,CASSHSGQVQETQYF,TGTGCCAGCAGCCATTCCGGACAGGTCCAAGAGACCCAGTACTTC
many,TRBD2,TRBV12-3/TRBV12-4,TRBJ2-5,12,CASSGGGETQYF,TGTGCCAGCAGTGGGGGGGGAGAGACCCAGTACTTC
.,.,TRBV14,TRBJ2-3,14,CASSQETQGDTQYF,TGTGCCAGCAGCCAAGAAACCCAGGGAGATACGCAGTATTTT
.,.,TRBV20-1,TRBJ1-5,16,CSARIAGGPSNQPQHF,TGCAGTGCTAGGATTGCGGGGGGCCCTAGCAATCAGCCCCAGCATTTT
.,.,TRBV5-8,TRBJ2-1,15,CASSPREFSYNEQFF,TGTGCCAGCAGCCCCAGGGAATTTTCCTACAATGAGCAGTTCTTC
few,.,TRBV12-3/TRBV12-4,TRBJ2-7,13,CASSVVGDYEQYF,TGTGCCAGCAGTGTAGTAGGAGACTACGAGCAGTACTTC
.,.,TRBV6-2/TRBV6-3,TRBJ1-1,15,CASSYLGGPDTEAFF,TGTGCCAGCAGTTACCTTGGGGGACCGGACACTGAAGCTTTCTTT
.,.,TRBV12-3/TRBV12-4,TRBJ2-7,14,CANSRRGSYNEQYF,TGTGCCAATTCCAGGCGAGGCTCCTACAATGAGCAGTACTTC
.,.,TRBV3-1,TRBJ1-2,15,CASSQEDSYNYGYTF,TGTGCCAGCAGCCAAGAGGACAGCTATAACTATGGCTACACCTTC
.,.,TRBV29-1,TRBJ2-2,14,CSVATGANTGELFF,TGCAGCGTGGCGACAGGCGCGAACACCGGGGAGCTGTTTTTT
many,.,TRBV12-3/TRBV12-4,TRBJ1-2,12,CASSPDIYGYTF,TGTGCCAGCAGTCCAGACATCTATGGCTACACCTTC
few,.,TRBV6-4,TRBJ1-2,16,CASSANLRGHNYGYTF,TGTGCCAGCAGTGCGAACCTTAGAGGACACAACTATGGCTACACCTTC
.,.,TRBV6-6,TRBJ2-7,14,CASSPPSGRDEQYF,TGTGCCAGCAGCCCCCCTTCGGGTAGAGATGAGCAGTACTTC
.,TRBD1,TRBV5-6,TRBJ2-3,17,CASSFYPGQGLADTQYF,TGTGCCAGCAGCTTCTATCCGGGACAGGGATTAGCAGATACGCAGTATTTT
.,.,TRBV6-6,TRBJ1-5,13,CASSYSLYQPQHF,TGTGCCAGCAGTTACTCGCTCTATCAGCCCCAGCATTTT
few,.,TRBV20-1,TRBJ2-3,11,CSAPVQYTQYF,TGCAGTGCCCCCGTACAATATACGCAGTATTTT
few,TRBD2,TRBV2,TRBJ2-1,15,CASRFGGGSYNEQFF,TGTGCCAGCCGCTTCGGCGGGGGGTCGTACAATGAGCAGTTCTTC
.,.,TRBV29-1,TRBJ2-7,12,CSVEDLGAEQYF,TGCAGCGTTGAAGATCTTGGGGCTGAGCAGTACTTC
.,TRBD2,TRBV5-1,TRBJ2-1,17,CASSLASGLAVYNEQFF,TGCGCCAGCAGCTTGGCTAGCGGACTAGCGGTCTACAATGAGCAGTTCTTC
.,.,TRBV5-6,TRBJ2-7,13,CASTASGSYEQYF,TGTGCCAGCACCGCATCGGGGTCCTACGAGCAGTACTTC
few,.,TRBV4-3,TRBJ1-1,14,CASSLGLISSEAFF,TGCGCCAGCAGCCTGGGACTTATCAGTTCTGAAGCTTTCTTT
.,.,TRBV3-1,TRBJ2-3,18,CASSQGIQTLLSTDTQYF,TGTGCCAGCAGCCAAGGAATCCAAACCCTCCTAAGCACAGATACGCAGTATTTT
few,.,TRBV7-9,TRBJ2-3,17,CATSWEEKGFSTDTQYF,TGTGCCACCAGTTGGGAGGAAAAGGGTTTTAGCACAGATACGCAGTATTTT
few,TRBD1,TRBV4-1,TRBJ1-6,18,CASSQDNRGFSYNSPLHF,TGCGCCAGCAGCCAAGATAACAGGGGATTCTCCTATAATTCACCCCTCCACTTT
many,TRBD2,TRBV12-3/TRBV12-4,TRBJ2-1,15,CASSSIAGTYNEQFF,TGTGCCAGCAGTTCCATAGCGGGGACATACAATGAGCAGTTCTTC
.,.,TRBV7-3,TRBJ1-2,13,CASSPSKDYGYTF,TGTGCCAGCAGCCCGAGCAAGGACTATGGCTACACCTTC
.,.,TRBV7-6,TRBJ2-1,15,CVSSLGGAHYNEQFF,TGTGTCAGCAGCTTAGGGGGGGCGCATTACAATGAGCAGTTCTTC
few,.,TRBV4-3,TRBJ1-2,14,CASSQHGTPYGYTF,TGCGCCAGCAGCCAGCACGGGACCCCCTATGGCTACACCTTC
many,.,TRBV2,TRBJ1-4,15,CASSRAGPPDEKLFF,TGTGCCAGCAGTAGAGCAGGGCCCCCCGATGAAAAACTGTTTTTT
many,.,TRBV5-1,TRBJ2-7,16,CASSLQTTGSSYEQYF,TGCGCCAGCAGCCTCCAGACTACAGGGAGCTCCTACGAGCAGTACTTC